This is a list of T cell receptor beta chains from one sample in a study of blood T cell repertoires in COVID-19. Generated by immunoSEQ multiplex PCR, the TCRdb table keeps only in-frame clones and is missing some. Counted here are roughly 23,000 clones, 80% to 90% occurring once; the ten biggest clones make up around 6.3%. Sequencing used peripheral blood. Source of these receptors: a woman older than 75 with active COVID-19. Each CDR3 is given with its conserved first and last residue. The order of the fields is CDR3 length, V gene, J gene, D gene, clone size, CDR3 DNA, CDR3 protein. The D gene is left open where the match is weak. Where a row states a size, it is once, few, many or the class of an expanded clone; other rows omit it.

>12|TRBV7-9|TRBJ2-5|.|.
TGTGCCAGCAGCTCGGGGGTCGAGACCCAGTACTTC
CASSSGVETQYF
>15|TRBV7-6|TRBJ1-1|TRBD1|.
TGTGCCAGCAGCTTACCCCAGGGGGCTATCACTGAAGCTTTCTTT
CASSLPQGAITEAFF
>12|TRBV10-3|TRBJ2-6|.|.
TGTGCCATCAGTGAGTCCAGACAGGACCTGACTTTC
CAISESRQDLTF
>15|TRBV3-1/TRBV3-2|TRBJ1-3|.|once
TGTGCCAGCAGCCTCGCGGTTGGATCTGGAAACACCATATATTTT
CASSLAVGSGNTIYF
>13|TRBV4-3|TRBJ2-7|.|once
TGCGCCAGCAGCCAAGAGGGGGCCCACGAGCAGTACTTC
CASSQEGAHEQYF
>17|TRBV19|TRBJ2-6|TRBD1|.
TGTGCCAGTAGTTCCGGGACAGGGATTTCTGGGGCCAACGTCCTGACTTTC
CASSSGTGISGANVLTF
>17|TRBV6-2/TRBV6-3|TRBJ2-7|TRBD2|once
TGTGCCAGCAGTTACTCGGTGCGGGGGTCTAGCTCCTACGAGCAGTACTTC
CASSYSVRGSSSYEQYF
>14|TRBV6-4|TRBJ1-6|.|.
TGTGCCAGCAGTCCCAGGGTAGGCAGTTCACCCCTCCACTTT
CASSPRVGSSPLHF
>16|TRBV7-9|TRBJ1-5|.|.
TGTGCCAGCAGCCGGCCTGATACGGGTGGGAATCAGCCCCAGCATTTT
CASSRPDTGGNQPQHF
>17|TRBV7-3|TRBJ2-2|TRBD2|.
TGTGCCAGCAGCCCGGGACTAGCGGGGGGGTCGACCGGGGAGCTGTTTTTT
CASSPGLAGGSTGELFF
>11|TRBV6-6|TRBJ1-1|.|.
TGTGCCAGCAGTTTTGGAGATCAAGCTTTCTTT
CASSFGDQAFF
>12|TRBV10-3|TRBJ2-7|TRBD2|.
TGTGCCATCAGTCCGGGGGGGTGGGAGCAGTACTTC
CAISPGGWEQYF
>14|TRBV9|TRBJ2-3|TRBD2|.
TGTGCCAGCAGCCGAAGCGGGGGTAAAGATACGCAGTATTTT
CASSRSGGKDTQYF
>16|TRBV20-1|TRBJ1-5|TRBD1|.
TGCAGTGCTAGTGGAGGATCGGGACAGGGTGGTCAGCCCCAGCATTTT
CSASGGSGQGGQPQHF
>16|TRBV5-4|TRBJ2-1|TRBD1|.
TGTGCCAGCAGCTTGGCCGGGACAGGGTCCCGCAATGAGCAGTTCTTC
CASSLAGTGSRNEQFF
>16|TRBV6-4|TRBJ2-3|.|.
TGTGCCAGCAGTGACTTGGCCGGCGGGGGCACAGATACGCAGTATTTT
CASSDLAGGGTDTQYF
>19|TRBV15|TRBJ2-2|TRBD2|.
TGTGCCACCAGCAGAGAGTCTTCTGTGACTAGCGGAGCACCGGGGGAGCTGTTTTTT
CATSRESSVTSGAPGELFF
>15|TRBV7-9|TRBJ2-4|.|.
TGTGCCAGCAGCTTAACTCAGGGGGCCAAAAACATTCAGTACTTC
CASSLTQGAKNIQYF
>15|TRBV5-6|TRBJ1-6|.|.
TGTGCCAGCAGCAAGCGTGCGGGAGTATGGTCACCCCTCCACTTT
CASSKRAGVWSPLHF
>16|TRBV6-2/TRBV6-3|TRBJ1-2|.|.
TGTGCCAGCAGTTACTCGTCTGGGACTCTGGGCTATGGCTACACCTTC
CASSYSSGTLGYGYTF
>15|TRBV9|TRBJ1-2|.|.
TGTGCCAGCAGCGTAGGACAGGTGGGGACCTATGGCTACACCTTC
CASSVGQVGTYGYTF
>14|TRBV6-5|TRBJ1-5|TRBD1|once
TGTGCCAGCACGGGGACAGGGGGCAATCAGCCCCAGCATTTT
CASTGTGGNQPQHF
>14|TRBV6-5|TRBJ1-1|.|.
TGTGCCAGCAGTCCTAGACAGGCAAACACTGAAGCTTTCTTT
CASSPRQANTEAFF
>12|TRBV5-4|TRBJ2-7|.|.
TGTGCCAGCAGCAAACAGGGCTACGAGCAGTACTTC
CASSKQGYEQYF
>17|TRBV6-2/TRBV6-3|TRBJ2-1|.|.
TGTGCCAGCAGCCGCTATGGTGGGACGGGGGAACCCAATGAGCAGTTCTTC
CASSRYGGTGEPNEQFF
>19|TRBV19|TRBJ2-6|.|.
TGTGCCAGTAGTTCCCCGGGACTTCCCTTATTTAGTGGGGCCAACGTCCTGACTTTC
CASSSPGLPLFSGANVLTF
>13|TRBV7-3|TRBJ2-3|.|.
TGTGCCAGCAGCCCGTCCCCGAGGGATACGCAGTATTTT
CASSPSPRDTQYF
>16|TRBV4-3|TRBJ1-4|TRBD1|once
TGCGCCAGCAGCCAAGACTTGACAGGGTCTAATGAAAAACTGTTTTTT
CASSQDLTGSNEKLFF
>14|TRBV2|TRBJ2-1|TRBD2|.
TGTGCCAGCAGACTAGCGGGGGGGCCGGATGAGCAGTTCTTC
CASRLAGGPDEQFF
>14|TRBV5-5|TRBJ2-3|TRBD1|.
TGTGCCAGCAGCCGGGGACAGGGGACAGATACGCAGTATTTT
CASSRGQGTDTQYF
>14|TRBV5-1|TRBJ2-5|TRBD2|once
TGCGCCAGCAGCTTGGGCGGGGGCCAAGAGACCCAGTACTTC
CASSLGGGQETQYF
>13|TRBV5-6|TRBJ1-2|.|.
TGTGCCAGCACCGCCCGGGGGATTTATGGCTACACCTTC
CASTARGIYGYTF
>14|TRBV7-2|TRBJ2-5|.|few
TGTGCCACCAGACCCGGCGGGTTACAAGAGACCCAGTACTTC
CATRPGGLQETQYF
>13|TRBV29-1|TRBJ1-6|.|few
TGCAGCGTCCGGGACACGGATAATTCACCCCTCCACTTT
CSVRDTDNSPLHF
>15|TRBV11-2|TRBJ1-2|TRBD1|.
TGTGCCAGCAGCTCGAACCGGGACAGGAGGCAAGGCTACACCTTC
CASSSNRDRRQGYTF
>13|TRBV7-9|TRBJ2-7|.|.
TGTGCCAGCAGCGACACAGCCCCCTACGAGCAGTACTTC
CASSDTAPYEQYF
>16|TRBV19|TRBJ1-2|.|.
TGTGCCAGTAGTATTAATTTTTCCGGACAGATCTATGGCTACACCTTC
CASSINFSGQIYGYTF
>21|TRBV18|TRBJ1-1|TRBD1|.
TGTGCCAGCTCACCAATATCCCAAAATATTCGACAGGGGGCGAGGAACACTGAAGCTTTCTTT
CASSPISQNIRQGARNTEAFF
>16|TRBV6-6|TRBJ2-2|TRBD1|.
TGTGCCAGCAGGAACGGACAGGGTGGGGGCACCGGGGAGCTGTTTTTT
CASRNGQGGGTGELFF
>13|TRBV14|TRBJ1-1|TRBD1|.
TGTGCCAGCAGCCGGACAGGGGGTGGTGTAGCTTTCTTT
CASSRTGGGVAFF
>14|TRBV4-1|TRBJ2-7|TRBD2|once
TGCGCCAGCAGACCTGGACTAGCGGGGGGTGAGCAGTACTTC
CASRPGLAGGEQYF
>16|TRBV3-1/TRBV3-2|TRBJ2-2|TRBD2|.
TGTGCCAGCAGCCAGTTAAGCGGGGGATACACCGGGGAGCTGTTTTTT
CASSQLSGGYTGELFF
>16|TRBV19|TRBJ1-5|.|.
TGTGCCAGTAGTATACTACCGACAGAGTCTTATCAGCCCCAGCATTTT
CASSILPTESYQPQHF
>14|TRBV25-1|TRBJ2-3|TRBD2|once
TGTGCCAGCAGATCCGCGGGGGGCCCTCAGGTGCAGTATTTT
CASRSAGGPQVQYF
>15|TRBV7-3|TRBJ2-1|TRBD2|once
TGTGCCAGCAGCTTAGTGACTAGCGGACGGGGTGAGCAGTTCTTC
CASSLVTSGRGEQFF
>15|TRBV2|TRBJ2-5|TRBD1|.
TGTGCCAGCAGTGAAAGTAGGGGGCGAGGGGAGACCCAGTACTTC
CASSESRGRGETQYF
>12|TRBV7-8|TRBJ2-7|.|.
TGTGCCAGCAGCTTAGCGCAACTCCTTTGGTACTTC
CASSLAQLLWYF
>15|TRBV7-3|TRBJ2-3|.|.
TGTGCCAGCAGCTTAGGGCGGGGGCCCACAGATACGCAGTATTTT
CASSLGRGPTDTQYF
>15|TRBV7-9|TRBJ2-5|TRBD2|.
TGTGCCAGCAGCCCGACGGGGGGGAGGAGGGAGACCCAGTACTTC
CASSPTGGRRETQYF
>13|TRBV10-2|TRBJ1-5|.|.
TGCGCCAGCAGAGAGGGCAACAATCAGCCCCAGCATTTT
CASREGNNQPQHF
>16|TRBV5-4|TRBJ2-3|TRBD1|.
TGTGCCAGCAGCCCGACAGGGAGCGCGGACGGAGATACGCAGTATTTT
CASSPTGSADGDTQYF
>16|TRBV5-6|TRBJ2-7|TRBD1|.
TGTGCCAGCAGCGCCTGGGAGCGGACAGGAAGCTACGAGCAGTACTTC
CASSAWERTGSYEQYF
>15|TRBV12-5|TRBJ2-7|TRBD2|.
TGTGCTAGTGGTTTGGTCGGGTACGGGGGGGCCGAGCAGTACTTC
CASGLVGYGGAEQYF
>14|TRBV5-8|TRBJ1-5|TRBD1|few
TGTGCCAGCAGCCTAGGACAGGGGAGTCAGCCCCAGCATTTT
CASSLGQGSQPQHF
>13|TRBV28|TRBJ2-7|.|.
TGTGCCAGCAGTTTAACACAAACCTACGAGCAGTACTTC
CASSLTQTYEQYF